This T cell receptor (beta chain) originates from a study of CD8+ T cells in alopecia areata. Across the whole study: Dosing spanned 6 to 18 months on tofacitinib, then 6 months off drug.

The CDR3 contains 13 residues. Trimming left V 0 bases short and J 7 bases short, with 7 bases between. The sample holds a few counts of this clone. RNA extraction and reverse transcription yielded cDNA as sequencing template. The assay was immunoSEQ multiplex PCR, and TCRdb's table has in-frame clones only and misses some. The sample shows 160,000 or so clones, around half of them seen only once. The chain combines TRBV23-1 with TRBJ2-1; D is unclear. TRBV23-1 is an open reading frame whose function is uncertain. Source: CD8+ T cells sorted from blood, taken at week 0. The receptor was isolated from a human donor with alopecia areata. The CDR3: CASSQSWANEQFF. The CDR3 bases are TGCGCCAGCAGTCAATCCTGGGCGAATGAGCAGTTCTTC.